This T cell receptor (beta chain) is from a study of regulatory T cells in long-lasting Graves disease. There are a few counts of this clonotype. The antigen remains undetermined. Germline V gene data show CDR1 as GTSNPN and CDR2 as SVGIG (reference sequence). The V gene end was trimmed by 2 bases and the J gene end by 4 bases; junction bases not matched to a gene: 4. The CDR3 length is 13 residues. In building TCR beta libraries, iRepertoire HTBI primers were used together with Arm-PCR of CDR3 regions. How the authors handled the data: Identification across samples found fewer than 65 TRBV and over 12 TRBJ segments. TCRdb used MiXCR to reprocess the multiplex PCR reads, holding one entry per CDR3 protein. For this entry, the V and J calls and clone size follow TCRdb and not the study's own pipeline. The sample comprises 310,000 or so distinct CDR3 sequences, around 20% of which are singletons, and roughly 56% rests with the top ten.

Study-wide points: Examination was confined to peripheral blood, excluding thyroid tissue. TCR diversity was lower in persistent Graves' patients (versus newly diagnosed ones).

The time point is: persistent/refractory GD, antithyroid drugs over 5 years with positive TRAb. PBMC-derived RNA was used for the TCR library. V gene TRBV30 combines with J gene TRBJ1-1, with 7 positions matching TRBD1. Here the sequenced sample was peripheral blood mononuclear cells (PBMCs), taken when the disease was refractory, from a patient treated with antithyroid drugs. This TCR derives from a female donor with Graves disease. CDR3 DNA: TGTGCCTGGAGTCTCAACAGGGGCACTGAAGCTTTCTTT. Translation gives CAWSLNRGTEAFF.